This record looks at one T cell receptor (beta chain) sequence and its context. The antigen is undetermined. This sample was included in a study of cytomegalovirus exposure and HLA in healthy donors. Study at large: Of the donors genotyped, about 390 in all, about 81% fell in the Caucasian-associated ancestry cluster.

Findings of the study overall: Analysis performed later found 16,000 or so TCR beta sequences associated with HLA alleles at 0.05 false discovery rate.

Primers for the PCR totalled 60 Vbeta and 13 Jbeta. Data came from immunoSEQ multiplex PCR; TCRdb stores just in-frame clones and leaves some out. The repertoire holds more than 150,000 clones, with roughly 88% as singletons. The specimen was PBMCs. This receptor was obtained from a woman aged 18-30 years in good health and CMV-seronegative.

The CDR3 DNA is TGCAGCGTTGAAGCGAGGACAGGGAAGGAGACCCAGTACTTC. As protein: CSVEARTGKETQYF. The genes are TRBV29-1 and TRBJ2-5, with TRBD1 identical over 8 bases. CDR3 length: 14 amino acids. In germline, CDR1 is SQVTM, CDR2 ANQGSEA. Trimming took 1 base from V and 5 from J; bases not matched to a gene: 6. The whole variable domain, filled in from reference TRBV29-1 and TRBJ2-5, reads SAVISQKPSRDICQRGTSLTIQCQVDSQVTMMFWYRQQPGQSLTLIATANQGSEATYESGFVIDKFPISRPNLTFSTLTVSNMSPEDSSIYLCSVEARTGKETQYFGPGTRLLVL.